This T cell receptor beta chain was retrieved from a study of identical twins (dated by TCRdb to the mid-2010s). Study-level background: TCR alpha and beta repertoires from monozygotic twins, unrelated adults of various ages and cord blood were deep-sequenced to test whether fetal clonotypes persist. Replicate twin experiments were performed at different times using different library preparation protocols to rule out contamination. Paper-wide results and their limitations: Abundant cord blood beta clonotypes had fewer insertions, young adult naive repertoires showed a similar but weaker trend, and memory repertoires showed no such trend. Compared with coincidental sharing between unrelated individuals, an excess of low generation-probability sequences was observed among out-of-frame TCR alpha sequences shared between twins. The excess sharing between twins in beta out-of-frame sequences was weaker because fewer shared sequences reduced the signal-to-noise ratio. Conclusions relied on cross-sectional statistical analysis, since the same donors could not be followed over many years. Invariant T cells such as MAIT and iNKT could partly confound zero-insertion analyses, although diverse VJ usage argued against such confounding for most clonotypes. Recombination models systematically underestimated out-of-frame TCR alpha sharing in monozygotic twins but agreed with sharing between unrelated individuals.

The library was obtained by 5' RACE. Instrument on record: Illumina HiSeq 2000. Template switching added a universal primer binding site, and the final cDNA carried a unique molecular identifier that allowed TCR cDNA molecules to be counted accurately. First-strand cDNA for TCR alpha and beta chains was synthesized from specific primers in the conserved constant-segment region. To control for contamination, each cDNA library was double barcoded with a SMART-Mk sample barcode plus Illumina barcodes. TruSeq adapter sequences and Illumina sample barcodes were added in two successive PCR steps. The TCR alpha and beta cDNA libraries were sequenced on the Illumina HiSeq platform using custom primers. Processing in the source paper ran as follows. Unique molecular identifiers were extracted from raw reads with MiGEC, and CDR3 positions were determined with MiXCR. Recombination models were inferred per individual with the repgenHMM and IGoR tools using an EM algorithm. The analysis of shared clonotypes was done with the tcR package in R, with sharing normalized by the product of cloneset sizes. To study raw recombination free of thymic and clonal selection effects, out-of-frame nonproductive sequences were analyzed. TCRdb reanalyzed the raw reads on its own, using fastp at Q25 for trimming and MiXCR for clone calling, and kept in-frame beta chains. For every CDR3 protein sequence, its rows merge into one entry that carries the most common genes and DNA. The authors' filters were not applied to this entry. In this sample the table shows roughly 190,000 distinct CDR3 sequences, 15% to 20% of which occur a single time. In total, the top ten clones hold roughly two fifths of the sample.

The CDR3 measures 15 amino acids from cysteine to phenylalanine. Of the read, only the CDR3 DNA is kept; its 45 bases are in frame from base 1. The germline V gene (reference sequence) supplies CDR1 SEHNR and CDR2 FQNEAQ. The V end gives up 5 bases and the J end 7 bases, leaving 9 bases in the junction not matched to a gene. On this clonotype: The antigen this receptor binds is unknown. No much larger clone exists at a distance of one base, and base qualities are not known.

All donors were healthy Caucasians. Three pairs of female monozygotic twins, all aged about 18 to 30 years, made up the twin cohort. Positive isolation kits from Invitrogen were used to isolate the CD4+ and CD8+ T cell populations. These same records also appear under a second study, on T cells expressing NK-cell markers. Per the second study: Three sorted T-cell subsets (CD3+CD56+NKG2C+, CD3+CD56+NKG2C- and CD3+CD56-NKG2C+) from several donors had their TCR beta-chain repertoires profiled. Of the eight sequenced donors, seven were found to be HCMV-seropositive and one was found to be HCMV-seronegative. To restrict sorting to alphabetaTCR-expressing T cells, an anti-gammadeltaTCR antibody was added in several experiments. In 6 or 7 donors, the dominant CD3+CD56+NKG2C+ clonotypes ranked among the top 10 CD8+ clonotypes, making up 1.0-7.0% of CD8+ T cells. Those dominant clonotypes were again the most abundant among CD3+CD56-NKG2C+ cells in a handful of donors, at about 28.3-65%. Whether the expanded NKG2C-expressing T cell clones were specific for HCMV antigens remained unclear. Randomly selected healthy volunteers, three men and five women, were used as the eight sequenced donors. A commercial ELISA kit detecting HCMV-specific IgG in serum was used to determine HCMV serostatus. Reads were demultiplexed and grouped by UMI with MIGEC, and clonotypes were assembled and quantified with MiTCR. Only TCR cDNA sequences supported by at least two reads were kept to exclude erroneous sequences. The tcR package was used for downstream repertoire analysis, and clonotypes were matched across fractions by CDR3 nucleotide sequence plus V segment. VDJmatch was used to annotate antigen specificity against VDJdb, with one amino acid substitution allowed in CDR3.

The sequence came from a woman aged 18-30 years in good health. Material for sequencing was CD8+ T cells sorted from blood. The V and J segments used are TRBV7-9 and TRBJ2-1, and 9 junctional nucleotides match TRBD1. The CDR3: CASSPAWTGVNEQFF. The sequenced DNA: TGTGCCAGCAGCCCTGCTTGGACAGGGGTAAATGAGCAGTTCTTC. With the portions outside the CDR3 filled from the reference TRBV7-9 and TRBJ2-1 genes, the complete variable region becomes DTGVSQNPRHKITKRGQNVTFRCDPISEHNRLYWYRQTLGQGPEFLTYFQNEAQLEKSRLLSDRFSAERPKGSFSTLEIQRTEQGDSAMYLCASSPAWTGVNEQFFGPGTRLTVL.